The 17 T cell receptor beta chains listed next were all sequenced from one sample in a study of blood T cell repertoires in COVID-19. The protocol was immunoSEQ multiplex PCR, while the TCRdb copy is restricted to in-frame clones and leaves out a portion. The repertoire holds approximately 490,000 clones, with roughly 87% as singletons. The sample comprised PBMCs or T cells enriched from blood (not recorded which). These receptors were obtained from a woman aged 18-30 years who had recovered from COVID-19.

The rearrangement links TRBV12-5 to TRBJ1-4, with D perhaps matching TRBD1 (5 bases). The V end lost 0 bases, the J end lost 1 base, and 24 bases lay between the germline ends. The CDR3 contains 21 residues. CDR1 is LGHNT and CDR2 is FRNRAP in the germline V gene. The CDR3 region has the DNA TGTGCTAGTGGTTTGGTAATTGGATGGCAGGGACTTAGAGAAACTAATGAAAAACTGTTTTTT. Residues: CASGLVIGWQGLRETNEKLFF.

Turning to this clone: The same CDR3 arises from other DNA sequences in this sample as well. The chain couples TRBV5-6 to TRBJ1-1; possible D gene TRBD1, 5 bases. Per germline, CDR1 SGHDT and CDR2 YYEEEE. This CDR3 contains 12 residues. Trimming removed 2 bases at V and 3 bases at J, with 5 bases between. CDR3 residues: CASSLGDTEAFF. The CDR3 bases are TGTGCCAGCAGCTTAGGGGACACTGAAGCTTTCTTT.

This rearrangement joins TRBV7-8 to TRBJ1-4, with 10 bases fitting TRBD1. CDR3 length: 14 amino acids. V was clipped by 4 bases and J by 7 bases; unmatched bases: 3. CDR1 and CDR2 from the germline V gene are SGHVS and FQNEAQ. CDR3 amino acids: CASSSRDRGEKLFF. The CDR3 bases are TGTGCCAGCAGCTCCCGGGACAGGGGTGAAAAACTGTTTTTT. Filled out from reference TRBV7-8 and TRBJ1-4, the complete variable domain reads GAGVSQSPRYKVAKRGQDVALRCDPISGHVSLFWYQQALGQGPEFLTYFQNEAQLDKSGLPSDRFFAERPEGSVSTLKIQRTQQEDSAVYLCASSSRDRGEKLFFGSGTQLSVL.

A remark on this clone: This specimen includes other DNA sequences encoding the same CDR3. The chain recombines TRBV7-2 with TRBJ2-7; 7 bases map to TRBD2. The V segment lost 5 bases and the J segment 2 bases; nucleotides outside the gene matches: 3. Germline lookup yields CDR1 SGHTA and CDR2 FQGNSA. This CDR3 comprises 13 residues. CDR3: CASSLGLAYEQYF. The CDR3 coding sequence is TGTGCCAGCAGCCTCGGACTAGCCTACGAGCAGTACTTC.

The chain carries TRBV4-1 and TRBJ2-7, with 8 nucleotides matching TRBD1. Germline CDR1 MGHRA, CDR2 YSYEKL. The CDR3 length is 17 residues. The J segment lost 3 bases and the V segment lost 0 bases, leaving 10 bases of the junction unmatched. CDR3 coding DNA: TGCGCCAGCAGCCAAGATGTCAGGGGACAGGTCGTCTACGAGCAGTACTTC. Residues: CASSQDVRGQVVYEQYF.

The chain joins TRBV5-1 to TRBJ2-3; D is perhaps TRBD2 (5 bases). This CDR3 comprises 15 residues. Trimming shortened V by 6 bases and J by 3 bases, and 17 bases separated the two germline ends. Germline V lookup: CDR1 SGHRS, CDR2 YFSETQ. CDR3 in DNA: TGCGCCAGCACCTCGGCCGCACGGGGTACAGATACGCAGTATTTT. Protein: CASTSAARGTDTQYF.

The genes are TRBV5-8 and TRBJ1-2; 8 bases align to TRBD1. CDR1 SGHTS and CDR2 YDEGEE come from the germline V gene. After removal of 0 bases from V and 8 bases from J, the junction contained 3 bases not matched to a gene. The CDR3 loop spans 13 amino acids. This CDR3 is CASSLGQGNGYTF. DNA of the CDR3: TGTGCCAGCAGCTTGGGACAGGGGAACGGCTACACCTTC.

CDR3 in amino acids: CASSELGGLDSPLHF. The DNA of the CDR3 is TGTGCCAGCAGTGAACTGGGGGGATTGGATTCACCCCTCCACTTT. This chain connects TRBV2 to TRBJ1-6; D is possibly TRBD1 (5 bases). The V gene lost 2 bases and the J gene lost 8 bases, with 13 bases spanning the gap. This CDR3 comprises 15 residues. Germline assignment: CDR1 SNHLY and CDR2 FYNNEI.

The chain combines TRBV7-9 with TRBJ2-3, with D possibly matching TRBD2 (6 bases). This CDR3 comprises 13 residues. Trimming pared 5 bases from V and 3 bases from J, leaving 9 bases between. Germline V gives CDR1 SEHNR, CDR2 FQNEAQ (reference sequence). Here the CDR3 DNA reads TGTGCCAGCAGCGGGGCGGGGACAGATACGCAGTATTTT. This encodes CASSGAGTDTQYF. Using reference TRBV7-9 and TRBJ2-3 for the parts outside the CDR3, the full variable domain is DTGVSQNPRHKITKRGQNVTFRCDPISEHNRLYWYRQTLGQGPEFLTYFQNEAQLEKSRLLSDRFSAERPKGSFSTLEIQRTEQGDSAMYLCASSGAGTDTQYFGPGTRLTVL.

The chain uses TRBV5-6 and TRBJ1-6, with 9 positions matching TRBD1. The CDR3 totals 15 residues. V was pared by 2 bases and J by 9 bases, with 6 bases of the junction left unmatched. Germline V gene data show CDR1 as SGHDT and CDR2 as YYEEEE. CDR3 bases: TGTGCCAGCAGCTTCGGGACAGGGATGGGTTCACCCCTCCACTTT. As protein: CASSFGTGMGSPLHF.

V usage is TRBV9 and J usage is TRBJ1-3; no firm D call. The V gene's germline CDR1 is SGDLS and CDR2 YYNGEE. V was cut by 4 bases and J by 7 bases, with 27 bases left in between. This CDR3 contains 18 residues. The CDR3 bases are TGTGCCAGCAGCCCACGGCCGGGTGCTTTGGGTGATGGGAACACCATATATTTT. Translating gives CASSPRPGALGDGNTIYF.

The V and J genes are TRBV25-1 and TRBJ1-1, with 7 bases identical to TRBD1. V lost 6 bases, J lost 6 bases, and 10 bases stayed unmatched. The CDR3 spans 14 residues. Germline values: CDR1 MGHDK, CDR2 SYGVNS. The CDR3 reads CASRKTGQLPEAFF. The CDR3 nucleotides are TGTGCCAGCAGAAAGACGGGACAGCTCCCTGAAGCTTTCTTT.

V and J are TRBV5-6 and TRBJ1-1; D is unresolved. The length of the CDR3 is 14 residues. The germline V and J ends were trimmed by 4 bases and 5 bases, with 15 bases remaining between them. The germline V gene has CDR1 SGHDT and CDR2 YYEEEE. The CDR3 loop is CASSAPPGYTEAFF. The DNA for the CDR3 is TGTGCCAGCAGCGCTCCCCCGGGGTATACTGAAGCTTTCTTT.

The rearrangement joins TRBV19 to TRBJ1-5; unclear D gene. Germline CDR1 reads LNHDA; CDR2 reads SQIVND (reference sequence). Trimming removed 4 bases at V and 2 bases at J, with 9 bases between. The CDR3 length is 14 residues. In nucleotides, the CDR3 is TGTGCCAGTAGTAAACTTTCTGGCAATCAGCCCCAGCATTTT. This sequence encodes CASSKLSGNQPQHF.

This chain joins TRBV6-4 and TRBJ2-2; D is ambiguous. V lost 8 bases, J lost 8 bases, and 9 bases lay in between. The germline V gene has CDR1 MRHNA and CDR2 SNTAGT. This CDR3 comprises 11 residues. The chain's CDR3 is CASGRAGELFF. The CDR3 DNA reads as TGTGCCAGCGGAAGAGCGGGGGAGCTGTTTTTT.

The chain employs TRBV29-1 and TRBJ1-1, with D hard to call. Germline CDR1 is SQVTM and CDR2 is ANQGSEA. With 3 bases removed from V and 6 bases from J, the gap between germline ends came to 17 bases. CDR3 length equals 14 residues. CDR3 coding DNA: TGCAGCGTTGAGGAGGCGGTTTCCCGGGCTGAAGCTTTCTTT. The encoded protein is CSVEEAVSRAEAFF.

The chain uses TRBV2 and TRBJ2-5; a possible D gene is TRBD2 (6 bases). The CDR3 consists of 15 residues. Germline V gene data show CDR1 as SNHLY and CDR2 as FYNNEI. V lost 6 bases and J 5 bases, leaving 19 bases between the germline ends. CDR3 amino acids: CASSGWGGVKETQYF. CDR3 in DNA: TGTGCCAGCAGCGGTTGGGGCGGGGTGAAGGAGACCCAGTACTTC.